This entry is about one T cell receptor (beta chain). Original analysis: Amplification from reference gene primers served as the basis for estimated nucleated cell counts. The repertoire was sequenced with immunoSEQ multiplex PCR; TCRdb's copy has only in-frame clones and lacks some. V and J calls and clone size are those listed in that table; D and trimming were worked out from the DNA. The table shows more than 50,000 clones, with approximately 90% occurring only once. This entry belongs to a study of blood T cell repertoires in COVID-19. CDR3 size: 15 residues. Germline lookup yields CDR1 SNHLY and CDR2 FYNNEI. V lost 7 bases, J lost 4 bases, and 17 bases lay in between.

V usage is TRBV2 and J usage is TRBJ2-1; maybe TRBD1 (5 bases). The sequence derives from a woman in her thirties or forties with active COVID-19. The sequenced material came from peripheral blood. CDR3 loop: CASTYIRRGYNEQFF. The CDR3 DNA reads as TGTGCCAGCACGTACATCCGAAGGGGATACAATGAGCAGTTCTTC.